A selection of T cell receptor beta chains follows, all from one sample in a study of blood T cell repertoires in COVID-19. This table comes from immunoSEQ multiplex PCR, and its TCRdb copy is limited to in-frame clones, with some not included. Counted here are about 320,000 clones, about 89% occurring once; the ten biggest clones make up roughly 5%. Sequencing was performed on PBMCs or T cells enriched from blood (not recorded which). Every receptor here comes from a man in his sixties who had recovered from COVID-19. The CDR3 runs from the conserved cysteine through the conserved F or W. Clone size is not always given. Where it is, it says once, few, many or a class for expanded clones.

>TRBV6-6|TRBJ2-1|.
CASSRGQDYSYNEQFF
>TRBV3-1/TRBV3-2|TRBJ1-2|.
CASSLQTTTNYGYTF
>TRBV28|TRBJ1-3|once
CASSTLQGAGNTIYF
>TRBV28|TRBJ1-2|.
CASSFPTGNYGYTF
>TRBV28|TRBJ2-2|.
CASSFPVTGELFF
>TRBV29-1|TRBJ1-5|once
CSFRGASNQPQHF
>TRBV11-2|TRBJ1-2|.
CASSLDRSYGYTF
>TRBV28|TRBJ1-5|.
CASSSIPDSSNQPQHF
>TRBV11-2|TRBJ2-7|.
CASSPERGAYEQYF
>TRBV9|TRBJ2-3|.
CASSVVEGTSTDTQYF
>TRBV5-4|TRBJ2-7|.
CASSLEVGSISYEQYF